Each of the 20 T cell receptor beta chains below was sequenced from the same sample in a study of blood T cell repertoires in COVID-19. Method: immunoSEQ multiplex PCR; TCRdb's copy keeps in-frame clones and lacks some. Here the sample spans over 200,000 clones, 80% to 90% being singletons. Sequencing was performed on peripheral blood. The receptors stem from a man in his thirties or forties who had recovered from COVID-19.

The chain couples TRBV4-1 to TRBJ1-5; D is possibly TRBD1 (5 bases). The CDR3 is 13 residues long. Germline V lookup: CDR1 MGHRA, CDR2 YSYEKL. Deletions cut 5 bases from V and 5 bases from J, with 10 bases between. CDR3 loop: CASSARGDQPQHF. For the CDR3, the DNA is TGCGCCAGCAGCGCTAGGGGTGATCAGCCCCAGCATTTT.

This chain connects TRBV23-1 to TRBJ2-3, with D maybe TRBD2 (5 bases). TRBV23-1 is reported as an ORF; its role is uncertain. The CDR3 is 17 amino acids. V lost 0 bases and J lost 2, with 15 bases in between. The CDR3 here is CASSQSCPCLATDTQYF. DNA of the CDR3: TGCGCCAGCAGTCAATCTTGCCCCTGTCTAGCCACAGATACGCAGTATTTT.

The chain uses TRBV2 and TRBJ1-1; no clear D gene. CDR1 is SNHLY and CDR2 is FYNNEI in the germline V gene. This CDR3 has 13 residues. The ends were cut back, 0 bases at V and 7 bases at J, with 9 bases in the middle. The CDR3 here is CASSEALRSEAFF. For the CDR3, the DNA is TGTGCCAGCAGTGAAGCGTTGCGGAGTGAAGCTTTCTTT.

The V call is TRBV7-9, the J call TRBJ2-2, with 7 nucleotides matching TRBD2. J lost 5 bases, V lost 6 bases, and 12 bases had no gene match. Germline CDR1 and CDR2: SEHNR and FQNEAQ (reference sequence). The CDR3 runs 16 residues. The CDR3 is CASRPPGLTLTGELFF. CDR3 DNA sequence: TGTGCCAGCAGACCTCCGGGACTAACCTTAACCGGGGAGCTGTTTTTT.

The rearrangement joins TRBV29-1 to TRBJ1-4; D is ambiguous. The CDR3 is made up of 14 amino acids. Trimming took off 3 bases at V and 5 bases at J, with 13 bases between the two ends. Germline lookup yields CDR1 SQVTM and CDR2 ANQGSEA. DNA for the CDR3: TGCAGCGTTGAGGGAGGAGCCGCCAATGAAAAACTGTTTTTT. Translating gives CSVEGGAANEKLFF.

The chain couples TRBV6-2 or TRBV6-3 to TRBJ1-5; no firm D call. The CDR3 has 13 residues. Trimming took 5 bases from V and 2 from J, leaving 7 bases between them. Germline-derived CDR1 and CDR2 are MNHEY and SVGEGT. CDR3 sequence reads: CASSHRGNQPQHF. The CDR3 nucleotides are TGTGCCAGCAGTCACAGAGGCAATCAGCCCCAGCATTTT.

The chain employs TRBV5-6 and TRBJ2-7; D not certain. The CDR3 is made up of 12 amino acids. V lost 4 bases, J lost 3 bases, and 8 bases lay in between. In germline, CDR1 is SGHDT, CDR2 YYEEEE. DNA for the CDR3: TGTGCCAGCAGCATACAGAGCTACGAGCAGTACTTC. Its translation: CASSIQSYEQYF.

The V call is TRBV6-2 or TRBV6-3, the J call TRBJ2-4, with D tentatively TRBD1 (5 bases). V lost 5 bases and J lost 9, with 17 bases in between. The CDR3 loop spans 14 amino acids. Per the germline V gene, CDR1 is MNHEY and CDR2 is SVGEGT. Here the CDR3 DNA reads TGTGCCAGCAGTCCCTCCAGGGATACAGGCATTCAGTACTTC. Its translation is CASSPSRDTGIQYF.

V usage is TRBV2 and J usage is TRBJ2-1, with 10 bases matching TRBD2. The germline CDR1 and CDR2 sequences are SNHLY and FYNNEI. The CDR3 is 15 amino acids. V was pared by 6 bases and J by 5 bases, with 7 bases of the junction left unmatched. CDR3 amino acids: CASRIGTSVNNEQFF. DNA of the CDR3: TGTGCCAGCAGGATTGGGACTAGCGTTAACAATGAGCAGTTCTTC.

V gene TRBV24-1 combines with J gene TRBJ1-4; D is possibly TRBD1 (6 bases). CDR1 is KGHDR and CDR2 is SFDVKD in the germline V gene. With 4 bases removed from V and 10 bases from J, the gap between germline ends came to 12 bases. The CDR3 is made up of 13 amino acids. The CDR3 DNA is TGTGCCACCAGTGAGGGGACATTTCGAAAACTGTTTTTT. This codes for CATSEGTFRKLFF.

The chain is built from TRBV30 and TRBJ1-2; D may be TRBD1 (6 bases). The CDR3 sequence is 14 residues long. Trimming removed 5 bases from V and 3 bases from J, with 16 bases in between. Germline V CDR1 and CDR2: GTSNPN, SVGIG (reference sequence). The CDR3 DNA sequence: TGTGCCTGGCGGGGGGGGGCGTTCGACTATGGCTACACCTTC. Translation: CAWRGGAFDYGYTF.

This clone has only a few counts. The CDR3 protein is CASSETWGDQPQHF. In DNA form, the CDR3 reads TGTGCCAGCAGTGAAACCTGGGGGGATCAGCCCCAGCATTTT. The chain is built from TRBV2 and TRBJ1-5; TRBD1 might be the D (5 bases). Trimming stripped 2 bases from V and 5 bases from J, with 10 bases between. The germline V gene has CDR1 SNHLY and CDR2 FYNNEI. The CDR3 covers 14 residues.

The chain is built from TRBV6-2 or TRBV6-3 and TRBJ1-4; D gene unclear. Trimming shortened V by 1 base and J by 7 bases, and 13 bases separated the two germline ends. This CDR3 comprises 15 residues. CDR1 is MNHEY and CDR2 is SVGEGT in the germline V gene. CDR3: CASSYFGGGSEKLFF. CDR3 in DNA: TGTGCCAGCAGTTACTTTGGAGGAGGTAGTGAAAAACTGTTTTTT.

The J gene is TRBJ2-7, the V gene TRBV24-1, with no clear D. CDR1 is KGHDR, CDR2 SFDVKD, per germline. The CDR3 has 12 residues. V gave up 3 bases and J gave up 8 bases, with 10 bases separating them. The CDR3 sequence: CATSDPEDKQYF. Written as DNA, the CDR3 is TGTGCCACCAGTGATCCCGAGGATAAGCAGTACTTC.

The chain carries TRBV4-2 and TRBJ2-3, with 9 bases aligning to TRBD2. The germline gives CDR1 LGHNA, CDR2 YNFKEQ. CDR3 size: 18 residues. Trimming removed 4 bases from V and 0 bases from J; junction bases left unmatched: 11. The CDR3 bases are TGTGCCAGCAGCCTTAGGCTAGCGGGGACTTCTAGCACAGATACGCAGTATTTT. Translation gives CASSLRLAGTSSTDTQYF.

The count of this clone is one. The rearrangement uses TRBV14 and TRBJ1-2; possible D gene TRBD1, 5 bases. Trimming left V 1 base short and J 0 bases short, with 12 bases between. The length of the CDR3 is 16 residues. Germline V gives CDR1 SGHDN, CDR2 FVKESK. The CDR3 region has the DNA TGTGCCAGCAGCCAAGTTCAGGGTCTCCCTAACTATGGCTACACCTTC. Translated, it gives CASSQVQGLPNYGYTF.

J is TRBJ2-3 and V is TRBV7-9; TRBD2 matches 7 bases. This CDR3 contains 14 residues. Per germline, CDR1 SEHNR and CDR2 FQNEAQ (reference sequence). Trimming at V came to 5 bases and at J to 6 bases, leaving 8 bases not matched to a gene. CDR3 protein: CASSPSGARDTQYF. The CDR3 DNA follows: TGTGCCAGCAGCCCAAGCGGGGCCCGGGATACGCAGTATTTT. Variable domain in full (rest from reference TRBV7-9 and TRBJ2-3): DTGVSQNPRHKITKRGQNVTFRCDPISEHNRLYWYRQTLGQGPEFLTYFQNEAQLEKSRLLSDRFSAERPKGSFSTLEIQRTEQGDSAMYLCASSPSGARDTQYFGPGTRLTVL.

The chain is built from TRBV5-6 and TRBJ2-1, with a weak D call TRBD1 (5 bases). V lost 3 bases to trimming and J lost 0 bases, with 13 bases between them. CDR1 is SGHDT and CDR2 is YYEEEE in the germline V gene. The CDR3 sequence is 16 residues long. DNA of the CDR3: TGTGCCAGCAGCTCGACAGAACCAAGCTCCTACAATGAGCAGTTCTTC. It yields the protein CASSSTEPSSYNEQFF.

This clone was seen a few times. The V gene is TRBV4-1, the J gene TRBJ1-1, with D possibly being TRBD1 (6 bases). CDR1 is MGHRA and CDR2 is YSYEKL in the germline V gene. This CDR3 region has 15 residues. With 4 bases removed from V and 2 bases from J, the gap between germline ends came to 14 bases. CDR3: CASSPWDILNTEAFF. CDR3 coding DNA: TGCGCCAGCAGCCCATGGGACATTCTTAACACTGAAGCTTTCTTT.

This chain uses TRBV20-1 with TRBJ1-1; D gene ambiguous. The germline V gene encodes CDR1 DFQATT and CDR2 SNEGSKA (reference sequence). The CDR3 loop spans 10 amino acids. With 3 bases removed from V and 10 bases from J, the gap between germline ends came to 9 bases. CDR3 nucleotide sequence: TGCAGTGCTAGGGGCCAGATAGCTTTCTTT. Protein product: CSARGQIAFF.